One sample yielded the 24 T cell receptor beta chains listed below, sequenced in a study of blood T cells in healthy people across ages. With a J-beta primer mix and a sample-barcoded 5' primer, a second PCR ran about 7 to 12 cycles. TCRdb itself ran the 5' RACE reads through MiXCR, one entry per CDR3 protein. The sample consists of 850,000 to 950,000 distinct CDR3 sequences, 25% to 30% of them appearing once. The sequenced sample consisted of blood. These receptors all come from a woman older than 75 in good health.

This clonotype was detected only once. The chain combines TRBV6-2 or TRBV6-3 with TRBJ1-1; D is possibly TRBD1 (5 bases). Trimming stripped 0 bases from V and 7 bases from J, with 9 bases between. CDR1 MNHEY and CDR2 SVGEGT come from the germline V gene. The CDR3 sequence is 13 residues long. CDR3 coding DNA: TGTGCCAGCAGTTACTCGGCCGGGGGTGAAGCTTTCTTT. Its protein is CASSYSAGGEAFF.

The chain couples TRBV9 to TRBJ2-7; TRBD1 is a possible D gene (6 bases). Germline V gene sequence: CDR1 SGDLS, CDR2 YYNGEE. Trimming took 4 bases from V and 3 from J, leaving 14 bases between them. The CDR3 covers 14 residues. CDR3 nucleotide sequence: TGTGCCAGCAGCCCTCAGGGGAGTCGCTACGAGCAGTACTTC. It specifies CASSPQGSRYEQYF.

As to this clonotype: One base away lies a much larger clone, so this may be a sequencing read error. The gene calls are TRBV6-5 and TRBJ2-7, with TRBD1 matching 11 bases. Germline-derived CDR1 and CDR2 are MNHEY and SVGAGI. The CDR3 is 14 amino acids. The CDR3 region has the DNA TGTGCCGGCAGCCCCAAGGGGACAGGGGGCGAGCAGTACTTC. This sequence encodes CAGSPKGTGGEQYF.

This clonotype was seen more than once but under ten times. A much bigger clone sits one base away, suggesting this may be a read error. The chain combines TRBV7-2 with TRBJ2-5, with unresolved D. Germline V gives CDR1 SGHTA, CDR2 FQGNSA. CDR3 size: 12 residues. V was shortened by 1 base and J by 11 bases, with 11 bases between the two germline ends. The CDR3 region has the DNA TGTGCCAGCAGCTTAGTCTACGATGAGCAGTACTTC. Amino acids: CASSLVYDEQYF. Combining the CDR3 with reference TRBV7-2 and TRBJ2-5 gives the whole variable domain GAGVSQSPSNKVTEKGKDVELRCDPISGHTALYWYRQSLGQGLEFLIYFQGNSAPDKSGLPSDRFSAERTGGSVSTLTIQRTQQEDSAVYLCASSLVYDEQYFGPGTRLLVL.

As to this clonotype: One junction end does not reproduce the germline sequence, and a read error may be involved. The chain links TRBV7-2 to TRBJ2-5; D is possibly TRBD2 (7 bases). The CDR3 totals 17 residues. The germline V gene encodes CDR1 SGHTA and CDR2 FQGNSA. The CDR3 bases are TGTGCCAGCAGCCGTTTGGGGATGGGCGGGGGCCAAGAAACCCAGTACTTC. Its protein is CASSRLGMGGGQETQYF. Variable domain in full (rest from reference TRBV7-2 and TRBJ2-5): GAGVSQSPSNKVTEKGKDVELRCDPISGHTALYWYRQSLGQGLEFLIYFQGNSAPDKSGLPSDRFSAERTGGSVSTLTIQRTQQEDSAVYLCASSRLGMGGGQETQYFGPGTRLLVL.

This clonotype has ten or more counts. The rearrangement links TRBV11-2 to TRBJ2-1; D may correspond to TRBD1 or TRBD2 (5 bases each). This CDR3 is 13 amino acids long. Germline assignment: CDR1 SGHAT and CDR2 FQNNGV. V gave up 4 bases and J gave up 8 bases, with 12 bases separating them. The CDR3 protein is CASSSYQGDEQFF. The CDR3 DNA is TGTGCCAGCAGCTCTTATCAGGGAGATGAGCAGTTCTTC.

This clonotype was seen repeatedly, ten times or more. The V call is TRBV6-2 or TRBV6-3, the J call TRBJ1-1, with TRBD1 matching 12 bases. This CDR3 spans 16 amino acids. Germline V gives CDR1 MNHEY, CDR2 SVGEGT. With V trimmed by 9 bases and J by 1 base, 9 bases remained unmatched. CDR3 coding DNA: TGTGCCAGTTGCAGGGACAGGGGGCCCGAGAACACTGAAGCTTTCTTT. As protein: CASCRDRGPENTEAFF.

This clonotype turned up a few times. One end of the junction varies from germline; a read error may be responsible. The chain has TRBV7-2 and TRBJ2-1; D possibly corresponds to TRBD2 (5 bases). The CDR3 is 14 residues long. Germline assignment: CDR1 SGHTA and CDR2 FQGNSA. CDR3 DNA: TGTGCCAGCAGCCCAGGAGCAGACTACAATGGGCAGTTCTTC. This encodes CASSPGADYNGQFF.

This clonotype was recorded many times. V usage is TRBV20-1 and J usage is TRBJ2-5; no reliable D call. CDR1 and CDR2 (germline): DFQATT, SNEGSKA (reference sequence). V was trimmed by 5 bases and J by 5 bases, leaving 9 bases between them. The length of the CDR3 is 11 residues. This chain's CDR3 is CSAPTRETQYF. The CDR3 bases are TGCAGTGCTCCGACTCGGGAGACCCAGTACTTC.

This clonotype came up many times. The chain employs TRBV12-3 or TRBV12-4 and TRBJ1-5, with D uncertain. V was cut by 1 base and J by 0 bases, with 7 bases left in between. The length of the CDR3 is 15 residues. This CDR3 is CASSLGGPSNQPQHF. The DNA of the CDR3 is TGTGCCAGCAGTTTAGGTGGTCCTAGCAATCAGCCCCAGCATTTT.

The CDR3 coding sequence is TGTGCCAGCAGTTTGGACAGGGTGGACACTGAAGCTTTCTTT. Translated, it gives CASSLDRVDTEAFF. The chain couples TRBV6-2 or TRBV6-3 to TRBJ1-1; 8 bases agree with TRBD1. V dropped 4 bases and J dropped 3; count of bases not matched to a gene: 4. Per the germline V gene, CDR1 is MNHEY and CDR2 is SVGEGT. This CDR3 is built from 14 residues.

Points on this clonotype: Since a much larger clone is just one base distant, this may be a read error. The rearrangement links TRBV3-1 to TRBJ2-7, with 15 bases identical to TRBD2. This CDR3 has 16 amino acids. The germline V gene encodes CDR1 LGHDT and CDR2 YNNKEL (reference sequence). The trim removed 3 bases at V and 7 bases at J, leaving 7 bases unmatched. CDR3 in DNA: TGTGCCAGCAGCCATGGCGGACTAGCGGGGGGGTCTGAGCAGTACTTC. The encoded protein is CASSHGGLAGGSEQYF.

This clonotype has at least ten counts. This chain uses TRBV20-1 with TRBJ2-5, with D possibly being TRBD2 (5 bases). Germline assignment: CDR1 DFQATT and CDR2 SNEGSKA (reference sequence). V was cut by 1 base and J by 3 bases, with 12 bases left in between. The CDR3 has 14 residues. The CDR3 sequence is CSARVRVGKETQYF. DNA for the CDR3: TGCAGTGCTAGAGTGAGGGTGGGAAAAGAGACCCAGTACTTC.

This clonotype was seen only a few times. This chain uses TRBV3-1 with TRBJ2-3; either TRBD1 or TRBD2 may fit D (6 bases each). V lost 3 bases, J lost 1 base, and 17 bases lay in between. CDR3 length: 17 residues. Germline CDR1 and CDR2: LGHDT and YNNKEL (reference sequence). The CDR3 spells CASSHSGWGAGTDTQYF. CDR3 nucleotide sequence: TGTGCCAGCAGCCACAGCGGGTGGGGGGCCGGCACAGATACGCAGTATTTT.

There are many counts of this clonotype. V is TRBV15 and J is TRBJ2-1; D perhaps matches TRBD2 (6 bases). Germline V gene data show CDR1 as LNHNV and CDR2 as YYDKDF (reference sequence). CDR3 length equals 15 residues. V lost 5 bases, J lost 6 bases, and 17 bases lay in between. The CDR3 region is CATSPERVAFNEQFF. CDR3 sequence (DNA): TGTGCCACCAGCCCAGAGCGGGTGGCATTCAATGAGCAGTTCTTC.

About this clonotype: A much larger clone lies a single base off, so this may be a read error. The chain recombines TRBV27 with TRBJ2-1, with 10 bases that match TRBD1. This CDR3 is 16 amino acids long. The V gene end was trimmed by 3 bases and the J gene end by 13 bases; junction bases not matched to a gene: 15. Germline V gives CDR1 MNHEY, CDR2 SMNVEV (reference sequence). CDR3: CASSFAQTGGGETQFF. The DNA of the CDR3 is TGTGCCAGCAGTTTCGCCCAGACAGGGGGCGGCGAGACCCAGTTCTTC.

This clonotype was recorded a few times. The chain links TRBV20-1 to TRBJ1-1; maybe TRBD1 (6 bases). Germline V gene sequence: CDR1 DFQATT, CDR2 SNEGSKA (reference sequence). The CDR3 covers 15 residues. Trimming removed 0 bases at V and 9 bases at J, with 20 bases between. The CDR3 DNA reads as TGCAGTGCTAGAGACCAGCAGGGGTTAAAGAAGCAAGCTTTCTTT. Translation: CSARDQQGLKKQAFF.

The chain couples TRBV4-3 to TRBJ2-3, with 9 bases that match TRBD2. The ends lost 2 bases at V and 3 bases at J; junction bases unmatched: 12. The germline V gene has CDR1 LGHNA and CDR2 YSLEER. This CDR3 spans 18 amino acids. The CDR3 DNA follows: TGCGCCAGCAGCCAATCCGGCGGGAGGGCCTTTGGTACAGATACGCAGTATTTT. Translation: CASSQSGGRAFGTDTQYF.

The chain is built from TRBV6-5 and TRBJ1-1; 8 bases are a match to TRBD1. The germline CDR1 and CDR2 sequences are MNHEY and SVGAGI. The length of the CDR3 is 16 residues. Unmatched junction bases numbered 4, after V lost 0 bases and J lost 1 base. The CDR3 here is CASSYSTGTGNTEAFF. CDR3 DNA sequence: TGTGCCAGCAGTTACTCGACCGGGACAGGGAACACTGAAGCTTTCTTT.

This clonotype was detected many times. The chain joins TRBV12-3 or TRBV12-4 to TRBJ2-1, with 8 positions matching TRBD2. This CDR3 region has 13 residues. V shed 8 bases, J shed 7 bases, and the junction held 7 bases outside the gene matches. CDR3 coding DNA: TGTGCCAGCCCCGGGGGGGCCCGGAATGAGCAGTTCTTC. Its translation is CASPGGARNEQFF.

V is TRBV20-1 and J is TRBJ2-3; TRBD1 aligns across 9 bases. The junction had 2 bases not matched to a gene; V was cut back by 1 base and J by 6 bases. The CDR3 sequence is 13 residues long. The germline gives CDR1 DFQATT, CDR2 SNEGSKA (reference sequence). This CDR3 reads CSARGTGDDTQYF. The CDR3 DNA is TGCAGTGCTAGAGGGACAGGGGATGATACGCAGTATTTT.

The chain uses TRBV5-1 and TRBJ1-2, with TRBD1 as a possible D gene (5 bases). Trimming took off 3 bases at V and 6 bases at J, with 15 bases between the two ends. Per germline, CDR1 SGHRS and CDR2 YFSETQ. The CDR3 has 14 residues. The CDR3 nucleotides are TGCGCCAGCAGCTCCGTCGGGGGGTCGGATGGCTACACCTTC. It codes for CASSSVGGSDGYTF.

V usage is TRBV11-2 and J usage is TRBJ1-4; tentative D call: TRBD1 (6 bases). V was pared by 3 bases and J by 8 bases, with 13 bases between. CDR3 length: 14 residues. CDR1 and CDR2 from the germline V gene are SGHAT and FQNNGV. CDR3 amino acids: CASSFSDGGEKLFF. The CDR3 DNA sequence: TGTGCCAGCAGCTTTTCGGACGGGGGCGAAAAACTGTTTTTT.

This rearrangement joins TRBV20-1 to TRBJ2-2; D might be TRBD1 (5 bases). CDR3 length: 13 residues. V was cut by 5 bases and J by 1 base, with 8 bases left in between. Germline V CDR1 and CDR2: DFQATT, SNEGSKA (reference sequence). CDR3 nucleotide sequence: TGCAGTGCTCCTGGACAGAACACCGGGGAGCTGTTTTTT. It codes for CSAPGQNTGELFF.